Listed here are 19 T cell receptor beta chains from one sample, sequenced in a study of monozygotic twins with inflammatory bowel disease (dated by TCRdb to about 2019). The library relied on 5' RACE. Sequencing was carried out with an Illumina HiSeq 2500. Based on TCRdb reprocessing of the reads, there is one entry per CDR3 protein sequence, and DNA is missing. The sample's own table lists about 210,000 distinct CDR3 sequences. Of the sample, 7.5% to 9.5% is held by the ten largest clones. Sequencing was carried out using blood. These receptors all come from a human donor with ulcerative colitis or Crohn's disease, or a healthy co-twin of an affected twin (not recorded which).

The chain has TRBV9 and TRBJ2-2. The CDR3 runs 13 residues. Germline CDR1 reads SGDLS; CDR2 reads YYNGEE. CDR3 sequence reads: CASSVVGTGELFF.

V gene TRBV18 combines with J gene TRBJ2-3; TCRdb's assignment of TRBD1 cannot be checked, as there is no DNA. The CDR3 extends over 15 amino acids. In germline, CDR1 is KGHSH, CDR2 LQKENI. This CDR3 is CASSPPGQSQYTQYF. Variable domain in full (rest from reference TRBV18 and TRBJ2-3): NAGVMQNPRHLVRRRGQEARLRCSPMKGHSHVYWYRQLPEEGLKFMVYLQKENIIDESGMPKERFSAEFPKEGPSILRIQQVVRGDSAAYFCASSPPGQSQYTQYFGPGTRLTVL.

The gene calls are TRBV3-1 and TRBJ2-1; TCRdb returns TRBD1, unconfirmable since there is no DNA. This CDR3 comprises 16 residues. Germline CDR1 LGHDT, CDR2 YNNKEL (reference sequence). CDR3 residues: CASSPPGASSYNEQFF.

This chain joins TRBV18 and TRBJ1-6; lacking DNA, the TRBD1 call made by TCRdb goes unchecked. The germline CDR1 and CDR2 sequences are KGHSH and LQKENI. The CDR3 has 15 amino acids. CDR3 sequence: CASSPGQAYNSPLHF.

The chain employs TRBV7-2 and TRBJ2-1. The CDR3 covers 14 residues. In germline, CDR1 is SGHTA, CDR2 FQGNSA. The CDR3 region is CASSFEGYYNEQFF.

V usage is TRBV5-1 and J usage is TRBJ1-1; TCRdb picks TRBD1, but there is no DNA to check that call. Looked up from germline, CDR1 is SGHRS and CDR2 is YFSETQ. The CDR3 runs to 15 residues. This CDR3 reads CASSLVSGQHTEAFF.

This chain connects TRBV7-2 to TRBJ1-4. The CDR3 runs 13 residues. The germline gives CDR1 SGHTA, CDR2 FQGNSA. The CDR3 sequence is CASSPAADEKLFF. The full variable domain, in which reference TRBV7-2 and TRBJ1-4 provide the parts outside the CDR3, is GAGVSQSPSNKVTEKGKDVELRCDPISGHTALYWYRQSLGQGLEFLIYFQGNSAPDKSGLPSDRFSAERTGGSVSTLTIQRTQQEDSAVYLCASSPAADEKLFFGSGTQLSVL.

The rearrangement uses TRBV11-1 and TRBJ1-2; the D call from TCRdb, TRBD1, cannot be confirmed without DNA. The CDR3 is 17 amino acids. The germline gives CDR1 SGHAT, CDR2 FQDESV (reference sequence). CDR3 loop: CASSLAASTGRNYGYTF.

This chain connects TRBV12-3 or TRBV12-4 to TRBJ2-7. This CDR3 is 13 amino acids long. The CDR3 loop reads CASSLAGQAEQYF.

The chain links TRBV20-1 to TRBJ2-1; TCRdb names TRBD1, which stays unverified in the absence of DNA. The CDR3 consists of 14 residues. Germline assignment: CDR1 DFQATT and CDR2 SNEGSKA (reference sequence). The CDR3 sequence: CSASTWGANNEQFF.

This rearrangement joins TRBV7-2 to TRBJ2-7. Germline assignment: CDR1 SGHTA and CDR2 FQGNSA. The CDR3 runs to 13 residues. CDR3 region: CASSPDATYEQYF. The whole variable domain, remainder taken from reference TRBV7-2 and TRBJ2-7, is GAGVSQSPSNKVTEKGKDVELRCDPISGHTALYWYRQSLGQGLEFLIYFQGNSAPDKSGLPSDRFSAERTGGSVSTLTIQRTQQEDSAVYLCASSPDATYEQYFGPGTRLTVT.

The V call is TRBV4-1, the J call TRBJ2-3; as DNA is missing, the TRBD2 call by TCRdb cannot be tested. The CDR3 sequence is 16 residues long. Per the germline V gene, CDR1 is MGHRA and CDR2 is YSYEKL. The CDR3 reads CASSQTPSGGRNTQYF.

The V call is TRBV6-1, the J call TRBJ2-1; the D call from TCRdb, TRBD2, cannot be confirmed without DNA. CDR1 and CDR2 from the germline V gene are MNHNS and SASEGT. This CDR3 region has 15 residues. CDR3 protein: CASGGLAGVYNEQFF.

CDR3 residues: CASSLTGAGANVLTF. The chain combines TRBV5-1 with TRBJ2-6; as DNA is missing, the TRBD1 call by TCRdb cannot be tested. CDR1 is SGHRS, CDR2 YFSETQ, per germline. The CDR3 contains 15 residues.

The genes are TRBV19 and TRBJ1-3. CDR3 length equals 11 residues. CDR1 is LNHDA, CDR2 SQIVND, per germline (reference sequence). This CDR3 reads CGVGSGNTIYF.

V is TRBV11-2 and J is TRBJ2-5; the D gene TCRdb calls, TRBD2, cannot be checked with no DNA. Germline V gene sequence: CDR1 SGHAT, CDR2 FQNNGV. This CDR3 is 14 amino acids long. CDR3 region: CASSLSSATGTQYF.

J is TRBJ2-1 and V is TRBV19. Germline CDR1 reads LNHDA; CDR2 reads SQIVND (reference sequence). The CDR3 has 12 amino acids. The CDR3 is CASSTGYNEQFF. The full variable domain, with the rest looked up from reference TRBV19 and TRBJ2-1, is DGGITQSPKYLFRKEGQNVTLSCEQNLNHDAMYWYRQDPGQGLRLIYYSQIVNDFQKGDIAEGYSVSREKKESFPLTVTSAQKNPTAFYLCASSTGYNEQFFGPGTRLTVL.

V is TRBV30 and J is TRBJ2-2. Germline loops: CDR1 GTSNPN, CDR2 SVGIG (reference sequence). The CDR3 extends over 13 amino acids. CDR3 region: CAWSRVNTGELFF.

The rearrangement links TRBV7-2 to TRBJ2-1; the TCRdb call, TRBD1, lacks DNA for checking. The CDR3 has 12 amino acids. Looked up from germline, CDR1 is SGHTA and CDR2 is FQGNSA. Here the CDR3 reads CASKSTGDEQFF.